The 25 T cell receptor beta chains below all came from one sample that was sequenced in a study of T cell changes during pregnancy in multiple sclerosis (dated by TCRdb to the late 2010s). To prepare the library, the immunoSEQ multiplex PCR assay was applied. Held by TCRdb, this immuneACCESS table contains in-frame sequences only and omits some clones. Under half of the omission traces to an unresolved V gene where checked; the cause of the rest is unknown. This sample has more than 25,000 clones in its table, and 92% of those were observed once. Under 5% of the sample comes from the top ten. Material: peripheral blood, obtained in the first trimester of pregnancy. These receptors came from a female donor in good health, enrolled as a control in a pregnancy study.

CDR3 in amino acids: CASMPGRADTEAFF. CDR3 DNA sequence: TGTGCCAGTATGCCCGGGAGGGCGGATACTGAAGCTTTCTTT. V is TRBV19 and J is TRBJ1-1; D is unclear. The length of the CDR3 is 14 residues. Germline lookup yields CDR1 LNHDA and CDR2 SQIVND (reference sequence). V gave up 7 bases and J gave up 5 bases, with 17 bases separating them.

J is TRBJ1-2 and V is TRBV19, with a weak D call TRBD1 (5 bases). Germline CDR1 reads LNHDA; CDR2 reads SQIVND (reference sequence). This CDR3 region has 15 residues. V gave up 4 bases and J gave up 0 bases, with 12 bases separating them. The CDR3 nucleotides read TGTGCCAGTAGTAAACCTGGGGCAACTAACTATGGCTACACCTTC. Protein sequence: CASSKPGATNYGYTF.

The V and J genes are TRBV2 and TRBJ1-2, with D unresolved. In germline, CDR1 is SNHLY, CDR2 FYNNEI. This CDR3 is 15 amino acids long. V lost 2 bases and J 0 bases, leaving 10 bases between the germline ends. CDR3 residues: CASSESWGANYGYTF. The CDR3 bases are TGTGCCAGCAGTGAATCGTGGGGAGCTAACTATGGCTACACCTTC.

V is TRBV27 and J is TRBJ2-3, with a possible D match to TRBD1 (6 bases). V was shortened by 6 bases and J by 6 bases, with 19 bases between the two germline ends. Per the germline V gene, CDR1 is MNHEY and CDR2 is SMNVEV (reference sequence). The CDR3 is 15 amino acids. The CDR3 DNA follows: TGTGCCAGCAGCCCAGGCGGCAGGGGCAGGGATACGCAGTATTTT. Its translation: CASSPGGRGRDTQYF.

The V gene is TRBV29-1, the J gene TRBJ1-4; tentatively, D is TRBD1 (6 bases). The V gene's germline CDR1 is SQVTM and CDR2 ANQGSEA. The CDR3 spans 14 residues. Trimming removed 7 bases from V and 6 bases from J, with 18 bases in between. In nucleotides, the CDR3 is TGCAGCGCCCTGGACCCCTCAGGGGATGAAAAACTGTTTTTT. Residues: CSALDPSGDEKLFF.

V and J are TRBV2 and TRBJ2-1; no firm D call. V lost 6 bases, J lost 8 bases, and 11 bases lay in between. The length of the CDR3 is 12 residues. Germline CDR1 is SNHLY and CDR2 is FYNNEI. The CDR3 region is CASSGTLDEQFF. The CDR3 coding sequence is TGTGCCAGCAGCGGTACCCTTGATGAGCAGTTCTTC.

This chain connects TRBV12-5 to TRBJ2-2, with 9 nucleotides matching TRBD1. The trim removed 7 bases at V and 3 bases at J, leaving 3 bases unmatched. This CDR3 is built from 14 residues. Per germline, CDR1 LGHNT and CDR2 FRNRAP. In nucleotides, the CDR3 is TGTGCTAGTGCCCGGACAGGGGACACCGGGGAGCTGTTTTTT. Amino acid sequence: CASARTGDTGELFF.

The chain links TRBV7-9 to TRBJ2-7, with a weak D call TRBD1 (6 bases). The CDR3 loop spans 14 amino acids. Trimming cost V 5 bases and J 0 bases, with 11 bases left between them. Germline V gives CDR1 SEHNR, CDR2 FQNEAQ (reference sequence). The DNA of the CDR3 is TGTGCCAGCAGCCACCGGGACACCTCCTACGAGCAGTACTTC. It specifies CASSHRDTSYEQYF. The full variable domain, its missing parts supplied by reference TRBV7-9 and TRBJ2-7, is DTGVSQNPRHKITKRGQNVTFRCDPISEHNRLYWYRQTLGQGPEFLTYFQNEAQLEKSRLLSDRFSAERPKGSFSTLEIQRTEQGDSAMYLCASSHRDTSYEQYFGPGTRLTVT.

V is TRBV12-5 and J is TRBJ1-6; a possible D gene is TRBD1 (5 bases). The CDR3 has 21 amino acids. The ends were cut back, 3 bases at V and 7 bases at J, with 31 bases in the middle. Germline values: CDR1 LGHNT, CDR2 FRNRAP. The CDR3 loop is CASGFVSPLNLGDRGNSPLHF. CDR3 DNA: TGTGCTAGTGGTTTCGTGAGCCCATTGAACCTCGGCGATAGGGGAAATTCACCCCTCCACTTT. The full variable domain, with the rest looked up from reference TRBV12-5 and TRBJ1-6, is DARVTQTPRHKVTEMGQEVTMRCQPILGHNTVFWYRQTMMQGLELLAYFRNRAPLDDSGMPKDRFSAEMPDATLATLKIQPSEPRDSAVYFCASGFVSPLNLGDRGNSPLHFGNGTRLTVT.

The rearrangement links TRBV27 to TRBJ1-1, with a weak D call TRBD1 (6 bases). V was clipped by 2 bases and J by 10 bases, with 17 bases between them. CDR3 length equals 14 residues. Germline lookup yields CDR1 MNHEY and CDR2 SMNVEV (reference sequence). CDR3 sequence reads: CASSLGGAGRGAFF. In nucleotides, the CDR3 is TGTGCCAGCAGTTTAGGGGGGGCAGGGCGGGGAGCTTTCTTT.

The genes are TRBV7-8 and TRBJ2-7; 7 bases fit TRBD2. The CDR3 has 17 residues. With V trimmed by 4 bases and J by 0 bases, 12 bases remained unmatched. Per the germline V gene, CDR1 is SGHVS and CDR2 is FQNEAQ. The CDR3 is CASSSRTLAVSSYEQYF. The DNA of the CDR3 is TGTGCCAGCAGCTCCCGCACGCTAGCGGTGAGCTCCTACGAGCAGTACTTC.

This chain links TRBV4-3 with TRBJ2-7; D call uncertain. Per germline, CDR1 LGHNA and CDR2 YSLEER. With 0 bases removed from V and 0 bases from J, the gap between germline ends came to 3 bases. This CDR3 is built from 13 residues. The CDR3 nucleotides are TGCGCCAGCAGCCAAGAGGCCTCCTACGAGCAGTACTTC. Amino acids: CASSQEASYEQYF.

The chain carries TRBV2 and TRBJ2-1, with 8 bases matching TRBD2. The CDR3 runs 15 residues. V was clipped by 6 bases and J by 7 bases; unmatched bases: 11. Germline values: CDR1 SNHLY, CDR2 FYNNEI. As DNA, the CDR3 is TGTGCCAGCAGACTCCTAGCGGGCCCAAGGAATGAGCAGTTCTTC. Protein product: CASRLLAGPRNEQFF.

CDR3 protein: CASSLGLARDTQYF. CDR3 sequence (DNA): TGTGCCAGCAGCTTAGGCCTAGCGAGGGATACGCAGTATTTT. This sequence joins TRBV7-2 and TRBJ2-3; D may be TRBD2 (6 bases). This CDR3 contains 14 residues. Germline assignment: CDR1 SGHTA and CDR2 FQGNSA. Trimming stripped 1 base from V and 6 bases from J, with 11 bases between.

This clone has just a few counts. This rearrangement joins TRBV19 to TRBJ1-4, with 9 nucleotides matching TRBD1. The CDR3 loop spans 15 amino acids. Trimming at V came to 0 bases and at J to 7 bases, leaving 3 bases not matched to a gene. The germline V gene encodes CDR1 LNHDA and CDR2 SQIVND (reference sequence). The CDR3 region has the DNA TGTGCCAGTAGTATAGATACGGGACAGGGTGAAAAACTGTTTTTT. Its translation is CASSIDTGQGEKLFF.

The V gene is TRBV9, the J gene TRBJ1-1; D is unclear. Germline V gives CDR1 SGDLS, CDR2 YYNGEE. CDR3 length: 15 amino acids. Trimming left V 2 bases short and J 4 bases short, with 15 bases between. This chain's CDR3 is CASSVAPDGSTEAFF. Here the CDR3 DNA reads TGTGCCAGCAGCGTGGCCCCTGACGGGAGCACTGAAGCTTTCTTT.

This chain links TRBV6-5 with TRBJ2-7; D unresolved. The CDR3 has 12 residues. Trimming took 7 bases from V and 3 from J, leaving 10 bases between them. CDR1 is MNHEY, CDR2 SVGAGI, per germline. The CDR3 loop is CASTGPGYEQYF. CDR3 coding DNA: TGTGCCAGCACAGGTCCTGGCTACGAGCAGTACTTC.

V gene TRBV27 combines with J gene TRBJ2-7; TRBD1 matches at 7 bases. The CDR3 spans 14 residues. Germline values: CDR1 MNHEY, CDR2 SMNVEV (reference sequence). Trimming took 6 bases from V and 4 from J; bases not matched to a gene: 9. CDR3 sequence (DNA): TGTGCCAGCAGGACAGGGTCGGAGAAATACGAGCAGTACTTC. Residues: CASRTGSEKYEQYF.

The chain combines TRBV7-6 with TRBJ2-7, with 7 bases fitting TRBD1. Losses at the gene ends were 5 bases for V and 2 bases for J; bases not matched to a gene: 15. The CDR3 is 17 amino acids. The germline V gene encodes CDR1 SGHVS and CDR2 FNYEAQ. The CDR3 bases are TGTGCCAGCAGCGGAGCTGGAGACAGGGTTAATACCTACGAGCAGTACTTC. Translation: CASSGAGDRVNTYEQYF.

The CDR3 coding sequence is TGCAGCGTTGATGTCCGTAACACCGGGGAGCTGTTTTTT. Encoded protein: CSVDVRNTGELFF. This rearrangement joins TRBV29-1 to TRBJ2-2; D gene uncertain. Trimming stripped 3 bases from V and 2 bases from J, with 7 bases between. Per the germline V gene, CDR1 is SQVTM and CDR2 is ANQGSEA. The CDR3 has 13 amino acids.

About this clone: A read error may produce the germline difference seen at one junction end. The V and J genes are TRBV20-1 and TRBJ1-2, with TRBD1 matching 11 bases. Germline CDR1 and CDR2: DFQATT and SNEGSKA (reference sequence). This CDR3 region has 10 residues. CDR3 amino acids: CSANFGTGGF. In DNA form, the CDR3 reads TGCAGTGCTAACTTCGGGACAGGGGGCTTC.

This rearrangement joins TRBV29-1 to TRBJ1-1; TRBD1 agrees at 9 bases. The CDR3 runs to 12 residues. J gave up 11 bases and V 4 bases, and 8 bases lay outside the gene matches. Germline assignment: CDR1 SQVTM and CDR2 ANQGSEA. The CDR3 region is CSVGRTGDGAFF. The CDR3 coding sequence is TGCAGCGTTGGACGGACAGGGGATGGGGCTTTCTTT.

The chain uses TRBV10-3 and TRBJ1-5; 10 nucleotides agree with TRBD1. Germline assignment: CDR1 ENHRY and CDR2 SYGVKD. The ends lost 7 bases at V and 1 base at J; junction bases unmatched: 4. This CDR3 contains 15 residues. CDR3 region: CAITRQGASNQPQHF. The CDR3 DNA sequence: TGTGCCATCACCCGACAGGGGGCGAGCAATCAGCCCCAGCATTTT.

This clone was detected only a few times. CDR3 region: CASSSNTITGGYGYTF. DNA for the CDR3: TGTGCCAGCAGTTCGAATACAATAACAGGGGGCTATGGCTACACCTTC. V is TRBV27 and J is TRBJ1-2, with 8 nucleotides matching TRBD1. The CDR3 is 16 residues long. The V and J ends lost 4 bases and 4 bases, in that order; junction bases with no gene match: 11. CDR1 is MNHEY, CDR2 SMNVEV, per germline (reference sequence).

This clone was detected a few times. The gene calls are TRBV11-3 and TRBJ1-3; TRBD1 is a possible D gene (6 bases). V gave up 5 bases and J gave up 0 bases, with 17 bases separating them. The CDR3 runs to 17 residues. CDR1 is SGHNT, CDR2 YENEEA, per germline. The CDR3 sequence: CASSARQGHYSGNTIYF. DNA for the CDR3: TGTGCCAGCAGCGCCCGCCAGGGACACTACTCTGGAAACACCATATATTTT.